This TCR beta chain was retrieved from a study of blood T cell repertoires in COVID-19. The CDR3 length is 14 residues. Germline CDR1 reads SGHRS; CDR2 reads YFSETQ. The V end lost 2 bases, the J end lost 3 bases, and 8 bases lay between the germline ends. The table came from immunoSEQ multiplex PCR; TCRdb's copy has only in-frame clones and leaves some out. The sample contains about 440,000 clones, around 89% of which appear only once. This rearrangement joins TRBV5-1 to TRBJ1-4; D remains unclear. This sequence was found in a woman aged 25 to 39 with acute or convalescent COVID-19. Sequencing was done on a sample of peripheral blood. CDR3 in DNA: TGCGCCAGCAGCTTTGCAGATCCTAATGAAAAACTGTTTTTT. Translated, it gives CASSFADPNEKLFF.